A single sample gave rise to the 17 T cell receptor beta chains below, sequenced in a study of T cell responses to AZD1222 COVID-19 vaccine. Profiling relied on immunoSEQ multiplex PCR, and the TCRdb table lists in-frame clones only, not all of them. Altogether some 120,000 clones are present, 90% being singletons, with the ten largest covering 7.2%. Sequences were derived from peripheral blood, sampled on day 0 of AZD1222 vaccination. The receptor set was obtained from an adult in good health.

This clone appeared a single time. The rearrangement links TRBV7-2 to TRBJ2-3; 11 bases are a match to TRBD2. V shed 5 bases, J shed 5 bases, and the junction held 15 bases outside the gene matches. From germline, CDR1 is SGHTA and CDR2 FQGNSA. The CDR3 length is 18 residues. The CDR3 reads CASSRTPRLAGYEDTQYF. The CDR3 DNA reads TGTGCCAGCAGCAGAACGCCCCGACTAGCGGGATATGAAGATACGCAGTATTTT.

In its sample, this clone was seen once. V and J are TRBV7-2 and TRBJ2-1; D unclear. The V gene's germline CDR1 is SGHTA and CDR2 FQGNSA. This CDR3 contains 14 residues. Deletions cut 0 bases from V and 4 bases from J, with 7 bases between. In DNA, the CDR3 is TGTGCCAGCAGCTTAGCACCTGGTTACAATGAGCAGTTCTTC. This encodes CASSLAPGYNEQFF.

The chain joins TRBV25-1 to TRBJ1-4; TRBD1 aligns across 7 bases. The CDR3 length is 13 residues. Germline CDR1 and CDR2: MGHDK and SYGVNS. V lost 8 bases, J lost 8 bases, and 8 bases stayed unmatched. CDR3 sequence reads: CASRDSLKEKLFF. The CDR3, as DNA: TGTGCCAGCCGGGACAGCCTCAAAGAAAAACTGTTTTTT. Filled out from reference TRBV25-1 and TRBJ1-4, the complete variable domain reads EADIYQTPRYLVIGTGKKITLECSQTMGHDKMYWYQQDPGMELHLIHYSYGVNSTEKGDLSSESTVSRIRTEHFPLTLESARPSHTSQYLCASRDSLKEKLFFGSGTQLSVL.

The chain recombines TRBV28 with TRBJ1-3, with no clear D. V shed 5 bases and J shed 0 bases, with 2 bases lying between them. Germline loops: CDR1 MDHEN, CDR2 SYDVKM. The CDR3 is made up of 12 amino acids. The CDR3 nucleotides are TGTGCCAGCAGTCCCTCTGGAAACACCATATATTTT. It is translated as CASSPSGNTIYF.

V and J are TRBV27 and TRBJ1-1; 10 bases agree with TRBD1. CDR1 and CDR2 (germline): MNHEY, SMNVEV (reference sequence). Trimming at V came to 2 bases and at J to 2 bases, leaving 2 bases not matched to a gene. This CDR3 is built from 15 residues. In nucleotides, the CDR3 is TGTGCCAGCAGTTTAAGGACAGGGGGAAACACTGAAGCTTTCTTT. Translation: CASSLRTGGNTEAFF.

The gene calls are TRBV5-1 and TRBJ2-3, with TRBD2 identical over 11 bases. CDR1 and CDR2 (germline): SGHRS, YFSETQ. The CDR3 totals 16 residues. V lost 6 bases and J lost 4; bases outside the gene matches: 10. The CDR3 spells CASNPLAGVSADTQYF. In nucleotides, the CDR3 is TGCGCCAGCAACCCACTAGCGGGAGTATCAGCAGATACGCAGTATTTT. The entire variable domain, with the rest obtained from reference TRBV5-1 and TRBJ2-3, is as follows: KAGVTQTPRYLIKTRGQQVTLSCSPISGHRSVSWYQQTPGQGLQFLFEYFSETQRNKGNFPGRFSGRQFSNSRSEMNVSTLELGDSALYLCASNPLAGVSADTQYFGPGTRLTVL.

The CDR3 region has the DNA TGTGCCAGCAGTTTAAGGGGCAGGGAATCTGACGAGCAGTACTTC. Encoded protein: CASSLRGRESDEQYF. The chain recombines TRBV27 with TRBJ2-7; D is possibly TRBD1 (5 bases). Germline CDR1 reads MNHEY; CDR2 reads SMNVEV (reference sequence). V lost 2 bases, J lost 5 bases, and 16 bases lay in between. CDR3 length: 15 amino acids.

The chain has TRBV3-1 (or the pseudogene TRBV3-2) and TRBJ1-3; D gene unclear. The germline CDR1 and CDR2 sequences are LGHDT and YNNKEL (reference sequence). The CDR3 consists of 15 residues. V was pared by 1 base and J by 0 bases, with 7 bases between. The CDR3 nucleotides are TGTGCCAGCAGCCAAGTCCCCCACTCTGGAAACACCATATATTTT. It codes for CASSQVPHSGNTIYF.

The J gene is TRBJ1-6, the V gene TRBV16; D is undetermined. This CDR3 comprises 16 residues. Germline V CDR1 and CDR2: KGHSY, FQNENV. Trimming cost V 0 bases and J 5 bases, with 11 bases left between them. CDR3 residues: CASSQSPGANNSPLHF. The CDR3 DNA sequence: TGTGCCAGCAGCCAATCCCCAGGAGCCAATAATTCACCCCTCCACTTT.

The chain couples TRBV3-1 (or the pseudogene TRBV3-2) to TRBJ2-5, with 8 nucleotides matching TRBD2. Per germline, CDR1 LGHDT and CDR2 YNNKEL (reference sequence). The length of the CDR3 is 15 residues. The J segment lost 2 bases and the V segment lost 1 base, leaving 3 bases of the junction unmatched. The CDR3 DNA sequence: TGTGCCAGCAGCCAAGTAGCGGGATGGCAAGAGACCCAGTACTTC. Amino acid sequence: CASSQVAGWQETQYF.

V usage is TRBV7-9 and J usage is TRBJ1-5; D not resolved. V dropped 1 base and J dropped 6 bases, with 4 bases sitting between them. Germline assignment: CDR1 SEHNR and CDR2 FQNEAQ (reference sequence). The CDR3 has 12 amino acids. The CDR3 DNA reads TGTGCCAGCAGCTTAGGACCTCAGCCCCAGCATTTT. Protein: CASSLGPQPQHF.

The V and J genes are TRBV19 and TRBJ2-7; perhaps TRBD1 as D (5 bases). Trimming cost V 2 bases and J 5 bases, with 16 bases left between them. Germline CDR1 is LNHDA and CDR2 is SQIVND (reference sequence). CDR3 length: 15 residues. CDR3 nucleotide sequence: TGTGCCAGTAGTATACCCAGGGCGACTTTAGACGAGCAGTACTTC. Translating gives CASSIPRATLDEQYF.

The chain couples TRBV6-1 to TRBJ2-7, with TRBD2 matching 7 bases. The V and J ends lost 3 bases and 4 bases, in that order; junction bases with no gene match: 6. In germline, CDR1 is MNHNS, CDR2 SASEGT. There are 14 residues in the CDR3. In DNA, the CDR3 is TGTGCCAGCAGTGATGGCACTAGCGCTTACGAGCAGTACTTC. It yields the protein CASSDGTSAYEQYF.

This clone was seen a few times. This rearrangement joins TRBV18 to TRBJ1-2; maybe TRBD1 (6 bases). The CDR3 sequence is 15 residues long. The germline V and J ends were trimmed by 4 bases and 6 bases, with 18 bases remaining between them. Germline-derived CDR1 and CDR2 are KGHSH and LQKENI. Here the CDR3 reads CASSLEQTGSNGYTF. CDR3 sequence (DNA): TGTGCCAGCTCACTGGAACAAACAGGGAGCAATGGCTACACCTTC.

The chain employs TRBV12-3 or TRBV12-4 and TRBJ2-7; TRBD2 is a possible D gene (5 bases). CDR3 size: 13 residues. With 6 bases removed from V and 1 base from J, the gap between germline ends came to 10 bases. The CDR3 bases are TGTGCCAGCAGCCAAGGAGGTTCCTACGAGCAGTACTTC. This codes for CASSQGGSYEQYF.

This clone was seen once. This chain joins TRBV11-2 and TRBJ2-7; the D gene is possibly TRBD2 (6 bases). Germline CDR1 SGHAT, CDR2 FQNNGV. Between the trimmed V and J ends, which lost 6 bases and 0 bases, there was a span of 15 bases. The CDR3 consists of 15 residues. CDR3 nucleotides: TGTGCCAGCAGTCGCGGGACTCTTCGCTCCTACGAGCAGTACTTC. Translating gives CASSRGTLRSYEQYF.

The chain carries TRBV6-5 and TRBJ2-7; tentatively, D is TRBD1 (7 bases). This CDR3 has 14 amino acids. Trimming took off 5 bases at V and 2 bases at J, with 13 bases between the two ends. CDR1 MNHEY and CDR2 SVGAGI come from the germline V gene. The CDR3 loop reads CASSRQGGPYEQYF. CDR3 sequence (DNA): TGTGCCAGCAGTAGACAGGGAGGTCCCTACGAGCAGTACTTC.